These T cell receptor beta chains were read from a single sample in a study of CXCR3-negative and CXCR3-positive naive CD8 T cells. Reanalyzing the 5' RACE reads, TCRdb keeps one entry per CDR3 protein, without DNA. The listing records some 99,000 distinct CDR3 sequences. The sample taken for sequencing was naive CXCR3+ CD8+ T cells from blood. The receptors come from a human donor in good health. Some clones in this sample may be carry-over from other donors' samples. Both conserved end residues are part of each CDR3.

j_gene | v_gene | CDR3aa
TRBJ1-6 | TRBV7-9 | CASSLSHTGDNSPLHF
TRBJ2-3 | TRBV7-2 | CASSLDGRSTDTQYF
TRBJ2-7 | TRBV29-1 | CSVEKTSLSYEQYF
TRBJ1-2 | TRBV12-3/TRBV12-4 | CASSSEGGGWYGYTF
TRBJ1-1 | TRBV5-1 | CASSYVQGSNTEAFF
TRBJ2-1 | TRBV11-3 | CASSYRDSESAQPFEQFF
TRBJ1-5 | TRBV7-6 | CASSLWGDQPQHF
TRBJ2-4 | TRBV5-1 | CASSLMKDRDGFYIQYF
TRBJ2-2 | TRBV7-2 | CASSTHPTGELFF
TRBJ2-3 | TRBV11-3 | CASSKGTSGGTDTQYF
TRBJ2-2 | TRBV28 | CASSFRGPNTGELFF
TRBJ1-1 | TRBV12-3/TRBV12-4 | CASSLIVWGDMAFF
TRBJ2-7 | TRBV23-1 | CASSHPGGTGPSYEQYF
TRBJ2-7 | TRBV23-1 | CASSQQTRQEFTYEQYF
TRBJ1-2 | TRBV20-1 | CSARTRDTSYGYTF
TRBJ2-3 | TRBV7-2 | CASSSSGGEYTDTQYF
TRBJ2-2 | TRBV2 | CASSGGGPVAGELFF
TRBJ1-3 | TRBV3-1 | CASSQGIDSGNTIYF
TRBJ2-3 | TRBV12-5 | CASGLPGGTTDTQYF
TRBJ2-4 | TRBV12-5 | CASGFQGAKNIQYF
TRBJ2-1 | TRBV5-6 | CASSLKYRTGWGSDEQFF
TRBJ1-6 | TRBV4-3 | CASSQVHDNSPLHF
TRBJ2-1 | TRBV4-1 | CASSQVLGQGPNEQFF
TRBJ2-7 | TRBV7-9 | CASSAFSHSYEQYF
TRBJ2-1 | TRBV20-1 | CSASPAGTSGSSEQFF
TRBJ2-1 | TRBV29-1 | CSVETSGRSYNEQFF
TRBJ1-4 | TRBV18 | CASSPGTGNEKLFF
TRBJ2-3 | TRBV28 | CASSFLQGSTDTQYF